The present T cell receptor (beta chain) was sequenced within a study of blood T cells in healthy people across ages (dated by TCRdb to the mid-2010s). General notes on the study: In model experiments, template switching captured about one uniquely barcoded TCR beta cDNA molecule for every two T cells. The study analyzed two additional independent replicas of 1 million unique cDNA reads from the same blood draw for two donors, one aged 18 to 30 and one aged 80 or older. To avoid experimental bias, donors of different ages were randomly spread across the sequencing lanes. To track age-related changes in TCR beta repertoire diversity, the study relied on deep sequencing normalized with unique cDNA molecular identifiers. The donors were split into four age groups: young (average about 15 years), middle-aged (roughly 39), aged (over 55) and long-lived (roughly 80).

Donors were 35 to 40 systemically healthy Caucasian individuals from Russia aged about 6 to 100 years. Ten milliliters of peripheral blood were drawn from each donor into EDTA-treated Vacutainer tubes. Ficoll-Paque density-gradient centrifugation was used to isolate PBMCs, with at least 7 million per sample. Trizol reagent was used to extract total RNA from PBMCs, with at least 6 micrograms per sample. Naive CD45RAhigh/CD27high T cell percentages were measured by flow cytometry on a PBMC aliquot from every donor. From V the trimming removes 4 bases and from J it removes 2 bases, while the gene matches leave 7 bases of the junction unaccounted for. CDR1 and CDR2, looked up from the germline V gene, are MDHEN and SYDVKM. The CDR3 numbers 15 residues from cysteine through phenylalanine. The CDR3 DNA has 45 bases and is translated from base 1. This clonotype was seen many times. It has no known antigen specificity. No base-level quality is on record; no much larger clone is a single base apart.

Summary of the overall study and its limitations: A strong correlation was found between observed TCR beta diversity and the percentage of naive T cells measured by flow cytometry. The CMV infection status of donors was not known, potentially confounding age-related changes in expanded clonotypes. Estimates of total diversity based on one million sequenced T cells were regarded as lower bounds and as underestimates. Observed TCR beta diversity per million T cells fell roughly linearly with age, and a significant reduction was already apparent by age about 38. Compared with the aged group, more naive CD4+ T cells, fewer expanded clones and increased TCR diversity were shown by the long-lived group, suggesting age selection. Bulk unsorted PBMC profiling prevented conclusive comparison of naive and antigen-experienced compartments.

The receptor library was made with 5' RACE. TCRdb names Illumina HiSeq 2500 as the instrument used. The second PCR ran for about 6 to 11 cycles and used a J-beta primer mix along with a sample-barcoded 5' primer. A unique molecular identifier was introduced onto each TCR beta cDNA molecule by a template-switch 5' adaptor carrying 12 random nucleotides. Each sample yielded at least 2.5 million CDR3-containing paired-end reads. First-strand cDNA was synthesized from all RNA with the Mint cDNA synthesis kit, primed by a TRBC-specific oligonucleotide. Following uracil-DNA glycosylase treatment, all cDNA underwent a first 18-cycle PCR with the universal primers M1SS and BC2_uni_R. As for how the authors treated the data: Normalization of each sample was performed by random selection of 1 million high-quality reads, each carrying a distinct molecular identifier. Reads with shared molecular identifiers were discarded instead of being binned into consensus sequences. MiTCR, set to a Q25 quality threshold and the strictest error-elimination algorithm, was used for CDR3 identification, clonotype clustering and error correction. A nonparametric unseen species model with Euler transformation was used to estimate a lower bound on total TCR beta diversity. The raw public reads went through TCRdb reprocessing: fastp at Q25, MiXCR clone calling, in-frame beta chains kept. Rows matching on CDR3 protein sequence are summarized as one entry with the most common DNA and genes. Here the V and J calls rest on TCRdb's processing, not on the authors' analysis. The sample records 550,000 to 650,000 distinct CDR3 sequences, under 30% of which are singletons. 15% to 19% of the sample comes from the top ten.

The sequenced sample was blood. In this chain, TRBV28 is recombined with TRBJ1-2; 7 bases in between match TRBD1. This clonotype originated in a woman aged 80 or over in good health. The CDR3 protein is CASSSPGQRNYGYTF. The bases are TGTGCCAGCAGTTCCCCGGGACAGAGGAACTATGGCTACACCTTC.